Below, 14 T cell receptor beta chains from the same sample are listed, as sequenced in a study of OX40 agonist ivuxolimab in advanced cancers. Generated by immunoSEQ multiplex PCR, the TCRdb table keeps only in-frame clones and is missing some. The table includes 60,000 to 80,000 clones, 81% detected once. The material was CD4+ or CD8+ T cells sorted from blood, obtained in a trial of the OX40 agonist ivuxolimab. The receptors come from an adult with an advanced solid tumor such as melanoma, head and neck, liver or kidney cancer.

This clone has more than one count but fewer than ten. The V and J genes are TRBV7-6 and TRBJ2-7; the D gene is possibly TRBD1 (6 bases). Trimming left V 5 bases short and J 3 bases short, with 14 bases between. Germline V CDR1 and CDR2: SGHVS, FNYEAQ. This CDR3 contains 14 residues. The CDR3 here is CASSRQQGVYEQYF. The CDR3 coding sequence is TGTGCCAGCAGCCGCCAACAGGGTGTCTACGAGCAGTACTTC.

The CDR3 region is CASSQGYRSATGELFF. DNA of the CDR3: TGCGCCAGCAGCCAAGGTTATCGCTCGGCCACCGGGGAGCTGTTTTTT. The J gene is TRBJ2-2, the V gene TRBV4-1, with D unclear. The CDR3 sequence is 16 residues long. Germline assignment: CDR1 MGHRA and CDR2 YSYEKL. The V end was cut by 1 base, the J end by 4 bases, with 13 bases between.

The CDR3 region has the DNA TGTGCCAGCAGCGCGGGACAGGGGCACTCCTACGAGCAGTACTTC. This translates into CASSAGQGHSYEQYF. V usage is TRBV9 and J usage is TRBJ2-7, with 10 bases matching TRBD1. CDR1 SGDLS and CDR2 YYNGEE come from the germline V gene. This CDR3 is 15 amino acids long. The V and J ends lost 3 bases and 0 bases, in that order; junction bases with no gene match: 3.

This clone was found many times. The chain recombines TRBV2 with TRBJ1-4; possibly TRBD1 for D (6 bases). There are 12 residues in the CDR3. V lost 3 bases, J lost 10 bases, and 9 bases lay in between. The germline CDR1 and CDR2 sequences are SNHLY and FYNNEI. CDR3 DNA: TGTGCCAGCAGTGACAGGGGAGGAAAACTGTTTTTT. Translating gives CASSDRGGKLFF. The complete variable domain, with remaining parts taken from reference TRBV2 and TRBJ1-4, reads EPEVTQTPSHQVTQMGQEVILRCVPISNHLYFYWYRQILGQKVEFLVSFYNNEISEKSEIFDDQFSVERPDGSNFTLKIRSTKLEDSAMYFCASSDRGGKLFFGSGTQLSVL.

The gene calls are TRBV6-5 and TRBJ1-1; the D is unclear. The CDR3 extends over 12 amino acids. Germline values: CDR1 MNHEY, CDR2 SVGAGI. The V end lost 6 bases, the J end lost 7 bases, and 12 bases lay between the germline ends. The CDR3 bases are TGTGCCAGCAGCCCCGGCGCGCATGAAGCTTTCTTT. Translation gives CASSPGAHEAFF.

The V gene is TRBV5-1, the J gene TRBJ1-1, with TRBD1 as a possible D gene (6 bases). The germline CDR1 and CDR2 sequences are SGHRS and YFSETQ. The CDR3 runs 15 residues. Trimming took off 10 bases at V and 1 base at J, with 20 bases between the two ends. CDR3 residues: CASWRGGEENTEAFF. The CDR3 DNA reads TGCGCCTCATGGAGGGGGGGCGAAGAGAACACTGAAGCTTTCTTT.

This chain uses TRBV25-1 with TRBJ1-2; D not resolved. V gave up 5 bases and J gave up 4 bases, with 11 bases separating them. This CDR3 contains 13 residues. In germline, CDR1 is MGHDK, CDR2 SYGVNS. In DNA form, the CDR3 reads TGTGCCAGCAGTTTGTGGGGTAGCTATGGCTACACCTTC. The encoded protein is CASSLWGSYGYTF.

The chain employs TRBV6-1 and TRBJ1-1; D unresolved. CDR1 and CDR2 (germline): MNHNS, SASEGT. Trimming took off 6 bases at V and 1 base at J, with 9 bases between the two ends. The CDR3 loop spans 13 amino acids. The CDR3, as DNA: TGTGCCAGCAGAAGAACATCGAACACTGAAGCTTTCTTT. The encoded protein is CASRRTSNTEAFF.

This clone was seen only a few times. The rearrangement uses TRBV7-8 and TRBJ2-7; 15 positions match TRBD2. The CDR3 extends over 18 amino acids. The germline V gene encodes CDR1 SGHVS and CDR2 FQNEAQ. J lost 7 bases, V lost 4 bases, and 14 bases had no gene match. The CDR3 loop reads CASSSHPLGLAGGEEQYF. In DNA form, the CDR3 reads TGTGCCAGCAGCTCACACCCTCTGGGACTAGCGGGAGGAGAAGAGCAGTACTTC.

V usage is TRBV9 and J usage is TRBJ2-3; perhaps TRBD2 as D (6 bases). CDR1 and CDR2 from the germline V gene are SGDLS and YYNGEE. The CDR3 covers 16 residues. V was cut by 1 base and J by 7 bases, with 19 bases left in between. The CDR3 reads CASSVTPGDLVHTQYF. In DNA form, the CDR3 reads TGTGCCAGCAGCGTAACCCCCGGGGACTTGGTACATACGCAGTATTTT.

The chain links TRBV5-1 to TRBJ2-1; 9 bases are shared with TRBD1. V was clipped by 4 bases and J by 9 bases; unmatched bases: 8. Germline V gene lookup returns CDR1 SGHRS and CDR2 YFSETQ. The CDR3 covers 14 residues. As DNA, the CDR3 is TGCGCCAGCAGCGCCGGGACAGGGTTGGTTGAGCAGTTCTTC. Its protein product is CASSAGTGLVEQFF.

In DNA, the CDR3 is TGTGCCAGCAGTGATAGGAGGGAGCATGGCTACACCTTC. Its translation is CASSDRREHGYTF. J is TRBJ1-2 and V is TRBV6-1; D not resolved. Per germline, CDR1 MNHNS and CDR2 SASEGT. The CDR3 extends over 13 amino acids. With 3 bases removed from V and 6 bases from J, the gap between germline ends came to 11 bases.

The V call is TRBV7-6, the J call TRBJ1-2; D may be TRBD1 (6 bases). The V end lost 1 base, the J end lost 5 bases, and 14 bases lay between the germline ends. This CDR3 spans 15 amino acids. The germline CDR1 and CDR2 sequences are SGHVS and FNYEAQ. CDR3 region: CASSLVAGDKYGYTF. In DNA form, the CDR3 reads TGTGCCAGCAGCTTAGTGGCAGGGGACAAGTATGGCTACACCTTC.

This chain uses TRBV9 with TRBJ1-1, with a possible D match to TRBD1 (6 bases). Germline CDR1 is SGDLS and CDR2 is YYNGEE. The CDR3 spans 14 residues. Trimming took off 4 bases at V and 6 bases at J, with 16 bases between the two ends. The CDR3 sequence: CASSPRGGSSEAFF. DNA of the CDR3: TGTGCCAGCAGCCCCCGAGGGGGGTCTTCTGAAGCTTTCTTT.